This entry lists 29 T cell receptor beta chains sequenced from one sample in a study of T cell repertoires in cytomegalovirus infection (dated by TCRdb to about 2019). The instrument was an Illumina HiSeq 1500. Clones were called with MiXCR by TCRdb after fastp trimmed the public reads at Q25, and only in-frame beta chains were retained. Entries that share a CDR3 protein sequence are merged under the most common genes and DNA. In this sample the table shows some 240,000 distinct CDR3 sequences, 15% to 20% of which occur a single time. The ten largest clones represent over 40% of the sample. Sequenced: CD8+ T cells from PBMCs. These TCRs come from a human donor in good health (CMV status not recorded). Some clones in this sample may be carry-over from other donors' samples.

A few counts support this clonotype. The rearrangement links TRBV28 to TRBJ1-2, with 9 bases fitting TRBD1. The germline CDR1 and CDR2 sequences are MDHEN and SYDVKM. The trim removed 5 bases at V and 2 bases at J, leaving 15 bases unmatched. The CDR3 loop spans 18 amino acids. This CDR3 reads CASSGTGTGPLMNYGYTF. DNA of the CDR3: TGTGCCAGCAGTGGAACGGGGACAGGGCCCTTAATGAACTATGGCTACACCTTC.

This clonotype was seen only a few times. The genes are TRBV20-1 and TRBJ2-1; the match to TRBD1 covers 9 bases. J gave up 7 bases and V 3 bases, and 13 bases lay outside the gene matches. The CDR3 contains 16 residues. Germline CDR1 and CDR2: DFQATT and SNEGSKA (reference sequence). CDR3 DNA: TGCAGTGCTAGGCCGGACAGGGGAGTGTTCTTGAATGAGCAGTTCTTC. It yields the protein CSARPDRGVFLNEQFF.

This clonotype was found a few times. This chain links TRBV2 with TRBJ1-1; 7 nucleotides align to TRBD1. The V segment lost 6 bases and the J segment 7 bases; nucleotides outside the gene matches: 8. CDR1 is SNHLY and CDR2 is FYNNEI in the germline V gene. This CDR3 region has 13 residues. The CDR3 DNA sequence: TGTGCCAGCAGGGCCGGGACAGTATTTGAAGCTTTCTTT. It encodes CASRAGTVFEAFF.

This clonotype was counted ten times or more. Here the CDR3 reads CSARDQGQGDEKLFF. Here the CDR3 DNA reads TGCAGTGCTAGAGATCAGGGGCAGGGTGACGAAAAACTGTTTTTT. V and J are TRBV20-1 and TRBJ1-4, with D tentatively TRBD1 (6 bases). The ends were cut back, 0 bases at V and 8 bases at J, with 16 bases in the middle. The CDR3 is made up of 15 amino acids. Germline lookup yields CDR1 DFQATT and CDR2 SNEGSKA (reference sequence).

This clonotype was recorded a few times. This chain joins TRBV20-1 and TRBJ2-7; perhaps D is TRBD1 or TRBD2 (6 bases each). V was trimmed by 3 bases and J by 3 bases, leaving 15 bases between them. Germline V CDR1 and CDR2: DFQATT, SNEGSKA (reference sequence). This CDR3 is 14 amino acids long. CDR3 region: CSASTGTLGYEQYF. CDR3 DNA sequence: TGCAGTGCTAGCACAGGGACTCTCGGCTACGAGCAGTACTTC.

For this clonotype: One end of the junction does not line up with germline, which may come from a read error. CDR3 in DNA: TGTGCCAGCACCCCCTCCTTTAATTCACCCCTCCACTTT. It encodes CASTPSFNSPLHF. The chain has TRBV28 and TRBJ1-6; no definite D call. Per germline, CDR1 MDHEN and CDR2 SYDVKM. This CDR3 has 13 residues.

The chain uses TRBV2 and TRBJ1-1; D is possibly TRBD1 (5 bases). V was cut by 6 bases and J by 7 bases, with 15 bases left in between. Germline assignment: CDR1 SNHLY and CDR2 FYNNEI. There are 13 residues in the CDR3. CDR3 sequence: CASSLTTGGEAFF. The CDR3 nucleotides are TGTGCCAGCAGCCTTACCACGGGGGGTGAAGCTTTCTTT.

In this sample, this clonotype turned up a few times. The chain recombines TRBV7-6 with TRBJ1-3; maybe TRBD1 (5 bases). The V end was cut by 2 bases, the J end by 2 bases, with 19 bases between. CDR3 length equals 18 residues. The germline V gene has CDR1 SGHVS and CDR2 FNYEAQ. The CDR3 sequence is CASSLRGITGAPGNTIYF. CDR3 DNA: TGTGCCAGCAGCTTAAGGGGCATAACCGGGGCTCCTGGAAACACCATATATTTT.

This clonotype was observed many times. The rearrangement uses TRBV19 and TRBJ2-7; a possible D gene is TRBD2 (6 bases). Germline assignment: CDR1 LNHDA and CDR2 SQIVND (reference sequence). Trimming removed 2 bases at V and 3 bases at J, with 14 bases between. The CDR3 is made up of 15 amino acids. As DNA, the CDR3 is TGTGCCAGTAGTATACTCGTCGGGGGAAACTACGAGCAGTACTTC. Translating it yields CASSILVGGNYEQYF.

This clonotype was counted between two and nine times. The chain carries TRBV7-9 and TRBJ2-7; D perhaps matches TRBD1 (6 bases). Looked up from germline, CDR1 is SEHNR and CDR2 is FQNEAQ (reference sequence). Trimming took 4 bases from V and 2 from J, leaving 12 bases between them. This CDR3 region has 14 residues. The CDR3 DNA sequence: TGTGCCAGCAGCTCCGACAGGCGAGCCTACGAGCAGTACTTC. Protein sequence: CASSSDRRAYEQYF.

The chain recombines TRBV10-1 with TRBJ2-5; D not resolved. The CDR3 covers 12 residues. Germline V gene lookup returns CDR1 WNHNN and CDR2 SYGVQD (reference sequence). Trimming pared 9 bases from V and 1 base from J, leaving 9 bases between. The CDR3 nucleotides are TGCGCCAGGTTGGGAATCCAAGAGACCCAGTACTTC. Its protein is CARLGIQETQYF.

This clonotype came up a few times. The V and J genes are TRBV7-8 and TRBJ2-7, with D perhaps TRBD1 (5 bases). This CDR3 is built from 14 residues. Trimming took 5 bases from V and 5 from J, leaving 16 bases between them. CDR1 and CDR2 (germline): SGHVS, FQNEAQ. The CDR3 DNA is TGTGCCAGCAGCCAAAGCCCAGGGATCCACGAGCAGTACTTC. The encoded protein is CASSQSPGIHEQYF.

This clonotype has a count of ten or more. The chain recombines TRBV7-9 with TRBJ1-2; D may be TRBD1 (6 bases). CDR3 length: 15 residues. Germline V gene data show CDR1 as SEHNR and CDR2 as FQNEAQ (reference sequence). Trimming cost V 1 base and J 1 base, with 10 bases left between them. The chain's CDR3 is CASSLGTDFNYGYTF. The CDR3 DNA reads as TGTGCCAGCAGCTTAGGGACAGATTTTAACTATGGCTACACCTTC.

The chain's CDR3 is CSVERDYPETQYF. The CDR3 DNA reads as TGCAGCGTTGAAAGGGACTATCCCGAGACCCAGTACTTC. The chain has TRBV29-1 and TRBJ2-5; 7 positions match TRBD2. The CDR3 is made up of 13 amino acids. V dropped 2 bases and J dropped 5; count of bases not matched to a gene: 5. Per the germline V gene, CDR1 is SQVTM and CDR2 is ANQGSEA.

The V gene is TRBV4-3, the J gene TRBJ2-1; 11 bases map to TRBD1. CDR1 and CDR2 from the germline V gene are LGHNA and YSLEER. Losses at the gene ends were 0 bases for V and 10 bases for J; bases not matched to a gene: 8. The CDR3 runs to 16 residues. CDR3 DNA sequence: TGCGCCAGCAGCCAAGACCCTGGACAGGGGGCTGACGAGCAGTTCTTC. Its translation is CASSQDPGQGADEQFF.

This chain links TRBV6-1 with TRBJ2-5, with D perhaps being TRBD1 or TRBD2 (5 bases each). Germline CDR1 and CDR2: MNHNS and SASEGT. The CDR3 is 16 residues long. The germline V and J ends were trimmed by 2 bases and 2 bases, with 15 bases remaining between them. As DNA, the CDR3 is TGTGCCAGCAGTGAACGGGACCCGGTGCGACAAGAGACCCAGTACTTC. As protein: CASSERDPVRQETQYF.

This clonotype has ten or more counts. The chain couples TRBV7-2 to TRBJ1-6; 7 bases line up with TRBD1. Losses at the gene ends were 5 bases for V and 0 bases for J; bases not matched to a gene: 1. The length of the CDR3 is 15 residues. The germline V gene encodes CDR1 SGHTA and CDR2 FQGNSA. CDR3 loop: CASSRTGSYNSPLHF. The CDR3 nucleotides are TGTGCCAGCAGCCGGACAGGCTCCTATAATTCACCCCTCCACTTT.

This clonotype was recorded many times. The CDR3: CASRLSLSPEAFF. DNA of the CDR3: TGTGCCAGCAGATTGTCCCTCTCGCCTGAAGCTTTCTTT. This sequence joins TRBV7-2 and TRBJ1-1; D unclear. This CDR3 contains 13 residues. Germline V gene sequence: CDR1 SGHTA, CDR2 FQGNSA. V was shortened by 6 bases and J by 6 bases, with 14 bases between the two germline ends. The whole variable domain, filled in from reference TRBV7-2 and TRBJ1-1, reads GAGVSQSPSNKVTEKGKDVELRCDPISGHTALYWYRQSLGQGLEFLIYFQGNSAPDKSGLPSDRFSAERTGGSVSTLTIQRTQQEDSAVYLCASRLSLSPEAFFGQGTRLTVV.

This clonotype came up a few times. The chain joins TRBV27 to TRBJ2-1; 10 bases are shared with TRBD2. The length of the CDR3 is 17 residues. V trimming: 3 bases; J trimming: 4 bases; junction bases outside the gene matches: 9. Germline V gene lookup returns CDR1 MNHEY and CDR2 SMNVEV (reference sequence). The CDR3 coding sequence is TGTGCCAGCAGTTTGGGCTCCAGCGGGGGGGGGTACAATGAGCAGTTCTTC. It is translated as CASSLGSSGGGYNEQFF.

This clonotype was observed a handful of times. V usage is TRBV7-9 and J usage is TRBJ1-1; no clear D gene. This CDR3 is built from 11 residues. Trimming stripped 0 bases from V and 6 bases from J, with 2 bases between. Per germline, CDR1 SEHNR and CDR2 FQNEAQ (reference sequence). DNA of the CDR3: TGTGCCAGCAGCTTAGCCTCTGAAGCTTTCTTT. Its translation is CASSLASEAFF.

In its sample, this clonotype was seen many times. The CDR3 sequence: CASSPGQQANYGYTF. CDR3 in DNA: TGCGCCAGCAGCCCTGGACAGCAAGCTAACTATGGCTACACCTTC. The rearrangement uses TRBV4-1 and TRBJ1-2, with TRBD1 as a possible D gene (6 bases). The V end lost 4 bases, the J end lost 0 bases, and 12 bases lay between the germline ends. This CDR3 has 15 amino acids. CDR1 MGHRA and CDR2 YSYEKL come from the germline V gene.

This clonotype appeared many times. This chain joins TRBV11-2 and TRBJ2-7, with D maybe TRBD1 (6 bases). Trimming pared 5 bases from V and 0 bases from J, leaving 20 bases between. Per the germline V gene, CDR1 is SGHAT and CDR2 is FQNNGV. The CDR3 totals 17 residues. CDR3 nucleotides: TGTGCCAGCAGCCCAAATTACGGGCAGGGGTACTCCTACGAGCAGTACTTC. The encoded protein is CASSPNYGQGYSYEQYF. Filled out from reference TRBV11-2 and TRBJ2-7, the complete variable domain reads EAGVAQSPRYKIIEKRQSVAFWCNPISGHATLYWYQQILGQGPKLLIQFQNNGVVDDSQLPKDRFSAERLKGVDSTLKIQPAKLEDSAVYLCASSPNYGQGYSYEQYFGPGTRLTVT.

This clonotype was observed a few times. The rearrangement links TRBV15 to TRBJ2-6, with no clear D. Germline V gene data show CDR1 as LNHNV and CDR2 as YYDKDF (reference sequence). Between the trimmed V and J ends, which lost 7 bases and 0 bases, there was a span of 10 bases. The CDR3 spans 15 residues. CDR3 region: CATTYSHSGANVLTF. Written as DNA, the CDR3 is TGTGCCACCACGTACAGCCACTCTGGGGCCAACGTCCTGACTTTC.

This clonotype showed up just a few times. The rearrangement links TRBV25-1 to TRBJ2-5; TRBD2 matches 9 bases. Germline V gene lookup returns CDR1 MGHDK and CDR2 SYGVNS. The CDR3 is 14 residues long. Unmatched junction bases numbered 3, after V lost 4 bases and J lost 3 bases. DNA for the CDR3: TGTGCCAGCAGTGGGCTAGCGGGAAAAGAGACCCAGTACTTC. Translated, it gives CASSGLAGKETQYF.

Concerning this clonotype: One end of the junction varies from germline; a read error may be responsible. This chain uses TRBV6-5 with TRBJ2-7; tentatively, D is TRBD1 (6 bases). Germline CDR1 and CDR2: MNHEY and SVGAGI. This CDR3 has 14 residues. Here the CDR3 DNA reads TGTGCCAGCAGCCCCGACAGGTTATCCTACGAGCAGCACTTC. Residues: CASSPDRLSYEQHF.

This clonotype was observed many times. The CDR3 bases are TGTGCCACCAGCAGAGCCGGGATAAGCTCCTACGAGCAGTACTTC. This translates into CATSRAGISSYEQYF. The chain combines TRBV15 with TRBJ2-7; D might be TRBD2 (5 bases). Trimming removed 1 base at V and 0 bases at J, with 10 bases between. Germline CDR1 and CDR2: LNHNV and YYDKDF (reference sequence). The CDR3 is made up of 15 amino acids.

This clonotype was seen at least ten times. This chain links TRBV12-3 or TRBV12-4 with TRBJ1-5; D gene uncertain. V was pared by 8 bases and J by 0 bases, with 8 bases between. The CDR3 consists of 13 residues. Here the CDR3 DNA reads TGTGCCAGCGGACGGATTAGCAATCAGCCCCAGCATTTT. It specifies CASGRISNQPQHF.

The rearrangement joins TRBV7-9 to TRBJ2-5; 7 nucleotides line up with TRBD1. The V gene end was trimmed by 8 bases and the J gene end by 2 bases; junction bases not matched to a gene: 8. CDR1 SEHNR and CDR2 FQNEAQ come from the germline V gene (reference sequence). The CDR3 has 14 amino acids. CDR3 nucleotides: TGTGCCAGCGGACCATGGGACAGTCAAGAGACCCAGTACTTC. It encodes CASGPWDSQETQYF.

This clonotype was seen only a few times. V and J are TRBV27 and TRBJ1-4; D gene unclear. The CDR3 is 16 residues long. Germline V gene lookup returns CDR1 MNHEY and CDR2 SMNVEV (reference sequence). V lost 3 bases and J lost 0, with 11 bases in between. The CDR3 coding sequence is TGTGCCAGCAGTTTTTCTCCGGAACCAACTAATGAAAAACTGTTTTTT. Amino acid sequence: CASSFSPEPTNEKLFF.